The 17 T cell receptor beta chains listed next were all sequenced from one sample in a study of blood T cell repertoires in COVID-19 (TCRdb year 2020). Preparation of the library involved the immunoSEQ multiplex PCR assay. Entries here come from immuneACCESS through TCRdb and include only in-frame sequences with V and J called. Some clones fail to appear in such tables; in the studies checked, an unresolved V gene covers under half of the shortfall, and the cause of the remainder is unknown. The sample table contains 150,000 to 200,000 clones; only one count was recorded for approximately 84% of them. About a fifth of the sample rests with the top ten. The sequencing sample was made of peripheral blood. These receptor sequences come from a woman of 80 years or more with acute or convalescent COVID-19.

The table lists this clone with a few counts. This chain joins TRBV3-1 (or the pseudogene TRBV3-2) and TRBJ2-7; D is perhaps TRBD2 (6 bases). Trimming stripped 3 bases from V and 3 bases from J, with 12 bases between. Germline V lookup: CDR1 LGHDT, CDR2 YNNKEL (reference sequence). CDR3 length: 14 residues. CDR3 residues: CASSQSGTHYEQYF. The CDR3, as DNA: TGTGCCAGCAGCCAGTCAGGGACTCACTACGAGCAGTACTTC.

A note on this clone: The same CDR3 is also encoded by other DNA sequences in this sample. This chain connects TRBV7-2 to TRBJ2-7, with 12 positions matching TRBD2. Unmatched junction bases numbered 3, after V lost 5 bases and J lost 4 bases. The length of the CDR3 is 14 residues. From germline, CDR1 is SGHTA and CDR2 FQGNSA. CDR3 in amino acids: CASSPGLAGYEQYF. The CDR3 nucleotides are TGTGCCAGCAGCCCAGGACTAGCGGGATACGAGCAGTACTTC. Full variable domain (outside the CDR3, taken from reference TRBV7-2 and TRBJ2-7): GAGVSQSPSNKVTEKGKDVELRCDPISGHTALYWYRQSLGQGLEFLIYFQGNSAPDKSGLPSDRFSAERTGGSVSTLTIQRTQQEDSAVYLCASSPGLAGYEQYFGPGTRLTVT.

This clone was observed a handful of times. V and J are TRBV19 and TRBJ1-2; tentative D call: TRBD1 (6 bases). Germline values: CDR1 LNHDA, CDR2 SQIVND (reference sequence). CDR3 length: 15 residues. V shed 3 bases and J shed 5 bases, with 16 bases lying between them. The CDR3 sequence: CASSMGERQGYGYTF. The CDR3 DNA sequence: TGTGCCAGTAGTATGGGGGAAAGGCAGGGGTATGGCTACACCTTC.

This rearrangement joins TRBV7-2 to TRBJ2-1; maybe TRBD2 (5 bases). V lost 5 bases, J lost 1 base, and 18 bases lay in between. CDR3 length equals 17 residues. The germline V gene has CDR1 SGHTA and CDR2 FQGNSA. The chain's CDR3 is CASSPTGVRRSYNEQFF. In DNA form, the CDR3 reads TGTGCCAGCAGCCCCACCGGGGTACGAAGATCCTACAATGAGCAGTTCTTC.

The genes are TRBV19 and TRBJ1-1; D may be TRBD1 (5 bases). This CDR3 comprises 14 residues. Germline V gene data show CDR1 as LNHDA and CDR2 as SQIVND (reference sequence). V was pared by 3 bases and J by 5 bases, with 13 bases between. In DNA form, the CDR3 reads TGTGCCAGTAGTATCCCCGGGGGAAGTACTGAAGCTTTCTTT. It is translated as CASSIPGGSTEAFF.

CDR3 loop: CASAGRGEPAYEQYF. The CDR3 bases are TGTGCCAGTGCGGGGAGGGGGGAGCCCGCCTACGAGCAGTACTTC. The chain joins TRBV7-2 to TRBJ2-7, with a weak D call TRBD2 (7 bases). V was trimmed by 9 bases and J by 2 bases, leaving 20 bases between them. There are 15 residues in the CDR3. The germline V gene encodes CDR1 SGHTA and CDR2 FQGNSA.

The chain has TRBV5-1 and TRBJ2-5; a possible D gene is TRBD2 (5 bases). The CDR3 consists of 13 residues. The germline gives CDR1 SGHRS, CDR2 YFSETQ. Trimming shortened V by 2 bases and J by 3 bases, and 8 bases separated the two germline ends. The CDR3 DNA follows: TGCGCCAGCAGCTTTATCGGGGAAGAGACCCAGTACTTC. This sequence encodes CASSFIGEETQYF. Supplemented by reference TRBV5-1 and TRBJ2-5, the full variable domain reads KAGVTQTPRYLIKTRGQQVTLSCSPISGHRSVSWYQQTPGQGLQFLFEYFSETQRNKGNFPGRFSGRQFSNSRSEMNVSTLELGDSALYLCASSFIGEETQYFGPGTRLLVL.

The chain is built from TRBV4-1 and TRBJ1-1, with TRBD1 matching 7 bases. The trim removed 4 bases at V and 5 bases at J, leaving 10 bases unmatched. CDR1 MGHRA and CDR2 YSYEKL come from the germline V gene. This CDR3 has 15 amino acids. The CDR3, as DNA: TGCGCCAGCAGCCTGCGGTCAGGGGGACGAACTGAAGCTTTCTTT. As protein: CASSLRSGGRTEAFF.

This sequence joins TRBV13 and TRBJ2-7; 13 nucleotides agree with TRBD2. J lost 5 bases, V lost 5 bases, and 6 bases had no gene match. The CDR3 runs 15 residues. Per the germline V gene, CDR1 is PRHDT and CDR2 is FYEKMQ (reference sequence). This CDR3 is CASSPGTSGKHEQYF. CDR3 DNA: TGTGCCAGCAGCCCCGGGACTAGCGGGAAGCACGAGCAGTACTTC. Using reference TRBV13 and TRBJ2-7 for the parts outside the CDR3, the full variable domain is AAGVIQSPRHLIKEKRETATLKCYPIPRHDTVYWYQQGPGQDPQFLISFYEKMQSDKGSIPDRFSAQQFSDYHSELNMSSLELGDSALYFCASSPGTSGKHEQYFGPGTRLTVT.

The V and J genes are TRBV21-1 and TRBJ1-1. TRBV21-1 constitutes a pseudogene. The CDR3 covers 13 residues. The CDR3 loop reads CANGGTSNPEAFF. CDR3 DNA sequence: TGTGCCAACGGTGGGACTTCTAACCCTGAAGCTTTCTTT.

The chain is built from TRBV11-2 and TRBJ2-5, with 8 bases aligning to TRBD2. V lost 5 bases, J lost 4 bases, and 6 bases stayed unmatched. CDR1 is SGHAT, CDR2 FQNNGV, per germline. The CDR3 spans 14 residues. The chain's CDR3 is CASSRGLAGETQYF. The CDR3 DNA reads as TGTGCCAGCAGCCGCGGACTAGCCGGAGAGACCCAGTACTTC.

This chain links TRBV4-1 with TRBJ2-3; TRBD1 might be the D (6 bases). Germline CDR1 and CDR2: MGHRA and YSYEKL. The CDR3 consists of 17 residues. Trimming pared 0 bases from V and 3 bases from J, leaving 16 bases between. Here the CDR3 DNA reads TGCGCCAGCAGCCAAGATAGGACACCGAGGGGGACAGATACGCAGTATTTT. This translates into CASSQDRTPRGTDTQYF.

The rearrangement links TRBV27 to TRBJ2-6, with D tentatively TRBD2 (5 bases). Germline V gene data show CDR1 as MNHEY and CDR2 as SMNVEV (reference sequence). The germline V and J ends were trimmed by 7 bases and 1 base, with 8 bases remaining between them. The CDR3 has 14 amino acids. The DNA of the CDR3 is TGTGCCAGCAAATGGGAGTCTGGGGCCAACGTCCTGACTTTC. Its protein product is CASKWESGANVLTF.

The chain recombines TRBV6-1 with TRBJ2-7, with 10 nucleotides matching TRBD1. Looked up from germline, CDR1 is MNHNS and CDR2 is SASEGT. The CDR3 contains 15 residues. The ends lost 4 bases at V and 5 bases at J; junction bases unmatched: 8. CDR3 sequence (DNA): TGTGCCAGCAGTGGAGCCGGGACAGGGGCTAACGAGCAGTACTTC. Translation gives CASSGAGTGANEQYF.

The chain has TRBV7-9 and TRBJ1-1; the D is unclear. This CDR3 contains 13 residues. Trimming took off 5 bases at V and 1 base at J, with 8 bases between the two ends. CDR1 and CDR2 (germline): SEHNR, FQNEAQ (reference sequence). CDR3 loop: CASSAVPNTEAFF. The CDR3 DNA sequence: TGTGCCAGCAGCGCGGTCCCGAACACTGAAGCTTTCTTT.

This clone was observed once. The chain combines TRBV6-1 with TRBJ2-7; 7 bases fit TRBD2. Germline V gives CDR1 MNHNS, CDR2 SASEGT. With 2 bases clipped from V and 5 bases from J, the junction kept 6 bases outside the gene matches. The CDR3 covers 14 residues. CDR3 in amino acids: CASSEWSGINEQYF. The CDR3 DNA follows: TGTGCCAGCAGTGAATGGAGCGGGATAAACGAGCAGTACTTC.

J is TRBJ1-2 and V is TRBV27; D perhaps matches TRBD1 (5 bases). The V end lost 6 bases, the J end lost 3 bases, and 11 bases lay between the germline ends. Germline CDR1 and CDR2: MNHEY and SMNVEV (reference sequence). There are 13 residues in the CDR3. CDR3 region: CASRRTQDYGYTF. The CDR3 DNA is TGTGCCAGCAGAAGGACACAGGACTATGGCTACACCTTC.